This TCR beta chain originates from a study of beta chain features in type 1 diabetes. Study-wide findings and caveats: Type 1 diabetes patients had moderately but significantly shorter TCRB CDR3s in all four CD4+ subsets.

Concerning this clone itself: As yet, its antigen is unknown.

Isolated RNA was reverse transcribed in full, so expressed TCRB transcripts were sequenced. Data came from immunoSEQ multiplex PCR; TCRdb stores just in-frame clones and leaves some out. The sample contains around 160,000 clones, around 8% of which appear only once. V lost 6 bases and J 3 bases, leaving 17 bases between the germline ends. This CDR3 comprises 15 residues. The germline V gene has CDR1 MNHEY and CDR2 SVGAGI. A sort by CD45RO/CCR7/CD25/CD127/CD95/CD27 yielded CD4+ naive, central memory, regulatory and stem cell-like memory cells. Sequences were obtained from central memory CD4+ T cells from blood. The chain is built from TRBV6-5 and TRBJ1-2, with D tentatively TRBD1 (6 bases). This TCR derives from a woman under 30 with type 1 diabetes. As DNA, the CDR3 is TGTGCCAGCAGGCCCGGGACACCCCAATACTATGGCTACACCTTC. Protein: CASRPGTPQYYGYTF.